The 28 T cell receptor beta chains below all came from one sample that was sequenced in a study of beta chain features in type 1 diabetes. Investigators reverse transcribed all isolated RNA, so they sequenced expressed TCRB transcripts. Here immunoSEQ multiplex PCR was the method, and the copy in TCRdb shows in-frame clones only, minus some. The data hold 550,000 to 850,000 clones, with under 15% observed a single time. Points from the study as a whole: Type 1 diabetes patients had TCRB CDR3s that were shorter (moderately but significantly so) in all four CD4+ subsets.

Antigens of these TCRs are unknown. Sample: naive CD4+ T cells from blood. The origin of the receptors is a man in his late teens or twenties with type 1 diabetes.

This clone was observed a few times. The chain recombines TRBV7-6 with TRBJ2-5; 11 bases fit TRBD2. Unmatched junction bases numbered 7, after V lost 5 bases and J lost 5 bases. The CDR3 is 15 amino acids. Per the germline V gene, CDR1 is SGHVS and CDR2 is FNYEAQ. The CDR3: CASSPLSGGEETQYF. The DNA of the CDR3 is TGTGCCAGCAGCCCCCTTAGCGGGGGGGAGGAGACCCAGTACTTC.

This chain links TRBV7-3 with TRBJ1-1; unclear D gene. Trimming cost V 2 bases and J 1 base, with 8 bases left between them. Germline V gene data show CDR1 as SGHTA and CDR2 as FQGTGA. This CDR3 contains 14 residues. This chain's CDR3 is CASSLDGPNTEAFF. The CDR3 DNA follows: TGTGCCAGCAGCTTAGATGGTCCGAACACTGAAGCTTTCTTT.

CDR3 sequence: CASHVDRGDEQFF. CDR3 DNA: TGTGCCAGCCACGTTGACCGAGGCGATGAGCAGTTCTTC. The chain links TRBV11-2 to TRBJ2-1, with unresolved D. Germline-derived CDR1 and CDR2 are SGHAT and FQNNGV. V was trimmed by 8 bases and J by 8 bases, leaving 16 bases between them. The CDR3 is made up of 13 amino acids.

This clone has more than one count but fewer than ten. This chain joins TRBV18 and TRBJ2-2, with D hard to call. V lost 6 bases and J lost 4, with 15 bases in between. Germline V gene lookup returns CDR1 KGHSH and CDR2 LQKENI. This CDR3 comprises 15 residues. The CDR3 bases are TGTGCCAGCTCCCACGGAGTAGGTGGCACCGGGGAGCTGTTTTTT. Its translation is CASSHGVGGTGELFF.

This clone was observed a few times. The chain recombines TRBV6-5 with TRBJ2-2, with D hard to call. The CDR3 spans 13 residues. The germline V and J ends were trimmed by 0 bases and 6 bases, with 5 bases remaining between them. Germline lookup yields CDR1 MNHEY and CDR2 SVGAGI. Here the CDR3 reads CASSYSGSGELFF. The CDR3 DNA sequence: TGTGCCAGCAGTTACTCAGGGTCCGGGGAGCTGTTTTTT.

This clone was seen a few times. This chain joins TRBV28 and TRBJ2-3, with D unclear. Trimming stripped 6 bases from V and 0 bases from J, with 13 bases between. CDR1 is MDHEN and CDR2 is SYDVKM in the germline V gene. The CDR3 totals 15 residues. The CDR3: CASRGASSSTDTQYF. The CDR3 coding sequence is TGTGCCAGCAGGGGTGCTTCGTCTAGCACAGATACGCAGTATTTT. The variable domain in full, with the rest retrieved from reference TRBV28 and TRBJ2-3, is DVKVTQSSRYLVKRTGEKVFLECVQDMDHENMFWYRQDPGLGLRLIYFSYDVKMKEKGDIPEGYSVSREKKERFSLILESASTNQTSMYLCASRGASSSTDTQYFGPGTRLTVL.

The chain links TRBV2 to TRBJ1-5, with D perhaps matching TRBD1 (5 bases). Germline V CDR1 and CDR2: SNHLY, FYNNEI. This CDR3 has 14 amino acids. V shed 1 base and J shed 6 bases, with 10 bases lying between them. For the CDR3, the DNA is TGTGCCAGCAGTGAAGAGACAGATTTTCAGCCCCAGCATTTT. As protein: CASSEETDFQPQHF.

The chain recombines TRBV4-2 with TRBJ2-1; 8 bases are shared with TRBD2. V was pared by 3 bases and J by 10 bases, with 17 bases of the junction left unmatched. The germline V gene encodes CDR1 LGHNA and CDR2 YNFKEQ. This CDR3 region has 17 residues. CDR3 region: CASSQARLVAGSGEQFF. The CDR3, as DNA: TGTGCCAGCAGCCAGGCGCGACTGGTAGCGGGAAGTGGCGAGCAGTTCTTC.

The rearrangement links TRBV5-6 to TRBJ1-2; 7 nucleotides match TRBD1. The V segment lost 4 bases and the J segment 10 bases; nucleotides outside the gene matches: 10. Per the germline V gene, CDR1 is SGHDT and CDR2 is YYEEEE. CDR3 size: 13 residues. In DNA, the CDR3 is TGTGCCAGCAGCCTACAGGGACAGTCCACCTACACCTTC. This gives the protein CASSLQGQSTYTF.

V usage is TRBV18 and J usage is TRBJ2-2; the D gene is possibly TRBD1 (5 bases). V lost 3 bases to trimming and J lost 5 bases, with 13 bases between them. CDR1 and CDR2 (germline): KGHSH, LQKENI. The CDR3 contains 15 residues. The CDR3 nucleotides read TGTGCCAGCTCACCTTCAGGGCCGGCAACCGGGGAGCTGTTTTTT. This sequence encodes CASSPSGPATGELFF.

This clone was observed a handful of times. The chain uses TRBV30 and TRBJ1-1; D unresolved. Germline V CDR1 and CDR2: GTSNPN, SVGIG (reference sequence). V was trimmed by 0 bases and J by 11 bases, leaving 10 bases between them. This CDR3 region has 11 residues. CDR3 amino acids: CAWSVGAVAFF. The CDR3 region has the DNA TGTGCCTGGAGTGTCGGTGCTGTGGCTTTCTTT.

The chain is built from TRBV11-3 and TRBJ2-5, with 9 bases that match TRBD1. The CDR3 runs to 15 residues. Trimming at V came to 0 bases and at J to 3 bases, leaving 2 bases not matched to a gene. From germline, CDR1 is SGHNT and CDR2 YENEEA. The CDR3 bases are TGTGCCAGCAGCTTAGAAGGGACAGGGAAAGAGACCCAGTACTTC. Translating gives CASSLEGTGKETQYF.

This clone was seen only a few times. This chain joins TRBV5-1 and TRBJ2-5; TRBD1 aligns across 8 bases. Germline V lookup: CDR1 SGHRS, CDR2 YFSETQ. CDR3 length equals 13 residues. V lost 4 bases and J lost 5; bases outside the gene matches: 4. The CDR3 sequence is CASSTTGVETQYF. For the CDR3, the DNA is TGCGCCAGCAGCACGACAGGGGTGGAGACCCAGTACTTC.

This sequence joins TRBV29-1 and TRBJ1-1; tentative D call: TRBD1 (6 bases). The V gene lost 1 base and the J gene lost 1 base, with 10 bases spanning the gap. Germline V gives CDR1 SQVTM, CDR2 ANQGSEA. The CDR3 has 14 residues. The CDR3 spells CSVEVTGRNTEAFF. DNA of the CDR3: TGCAGCGTTGAAGTCACAGGGCGGAACACTGAAGCTTTCTTT. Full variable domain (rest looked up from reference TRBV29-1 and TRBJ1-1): SAVISQKPSRDICQRGTSLTIQCQVDSQVTMMFWYRQQPGQSLTLIATANQGSEATYESGFVIDKFPISRPNLTFSTLTVSNMSPEDSSIYLCSVEVTGRNTEAFFGQGTRLTVV.

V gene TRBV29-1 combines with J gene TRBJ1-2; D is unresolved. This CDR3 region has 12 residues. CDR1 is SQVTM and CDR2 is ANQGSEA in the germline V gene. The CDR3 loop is CSAFTDAFGYTF. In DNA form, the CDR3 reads TGCAGTGCTTTCACAGACGCCTTTGGCTACACCTTC.

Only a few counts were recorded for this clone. The CDR3 coding sequence is TGTGCCAGCAGCTGGGACAGGGGGGGCACAGATACGCAGTATTTT. Residues: CASSWDRGGTDTQYF. The chain couples TRBV7-9 to TRBJ2-3; TRBD1 aligns across 11 bases. This CDR3 contains 15 residues. Losses at the gene ends were 4 bases for V and 1 base for J; bases not matched to a gene: 1. From germline, CDR1 is SEHNR and CDR2 FQNEAQ (reference sequence).

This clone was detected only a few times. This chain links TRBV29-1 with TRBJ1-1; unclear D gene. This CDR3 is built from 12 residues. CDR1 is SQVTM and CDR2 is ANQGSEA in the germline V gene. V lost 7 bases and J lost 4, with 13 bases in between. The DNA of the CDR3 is TGCAGCGCCTCGGTCCCCGGCACTGAAGCTTTCTTT. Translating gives CSASVPGTEAFF.

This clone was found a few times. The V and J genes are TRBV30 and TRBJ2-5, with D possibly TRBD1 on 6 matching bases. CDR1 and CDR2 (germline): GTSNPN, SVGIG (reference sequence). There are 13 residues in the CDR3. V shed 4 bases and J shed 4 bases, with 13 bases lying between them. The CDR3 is CAWTIQGPETQYF. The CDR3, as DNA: TGTGCCTGGACCATACAGGGACCAGAGACCCAGTACTTC.

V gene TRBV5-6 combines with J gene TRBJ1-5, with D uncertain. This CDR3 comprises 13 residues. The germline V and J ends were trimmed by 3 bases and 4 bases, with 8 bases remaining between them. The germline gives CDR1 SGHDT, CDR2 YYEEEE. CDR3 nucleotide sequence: TGTGCCAGCAGCTCGGCCAGAAATCAGCCCCAGCATTTT. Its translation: CASSSARNQPQHF.

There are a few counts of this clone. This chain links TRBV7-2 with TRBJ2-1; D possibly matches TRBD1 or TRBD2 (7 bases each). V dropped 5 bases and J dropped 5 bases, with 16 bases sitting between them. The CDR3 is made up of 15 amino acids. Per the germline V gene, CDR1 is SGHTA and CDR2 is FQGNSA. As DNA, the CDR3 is TGTGCCAGCAGCACCCAGGGGGGGCCCCACAATGAGCAGTTCTTC. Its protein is CASSTQGGPHNEQFF.

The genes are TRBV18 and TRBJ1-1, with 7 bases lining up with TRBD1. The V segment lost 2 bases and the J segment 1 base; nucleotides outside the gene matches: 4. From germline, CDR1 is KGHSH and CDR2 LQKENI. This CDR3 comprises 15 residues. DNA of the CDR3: TGTGCCAGCTCACCAAAGACAGGGCAGAACACTGAAGCTTTCTTT. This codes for CASSPKTGQNTEAFF. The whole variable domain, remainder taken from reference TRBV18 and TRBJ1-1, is NAGVMQNPRHLVRRRGQEARLRCSPMKGHSHVYWYRQLPEEGLKFMVYLQKENIIDESGMPKERFSAEFPKEGPSILRIQQVVRGDSAAYFCASSPKTGQNTEAFFGQGTRLTVV.

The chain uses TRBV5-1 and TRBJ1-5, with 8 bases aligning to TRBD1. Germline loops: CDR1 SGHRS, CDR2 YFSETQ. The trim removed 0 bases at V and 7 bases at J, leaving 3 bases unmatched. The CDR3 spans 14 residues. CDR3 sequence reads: CASSLGSGGQPQHF. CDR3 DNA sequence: TGCGCCAGCAGCTTGGGATCAGGGGGCCAGCCCCAGCATTTT.

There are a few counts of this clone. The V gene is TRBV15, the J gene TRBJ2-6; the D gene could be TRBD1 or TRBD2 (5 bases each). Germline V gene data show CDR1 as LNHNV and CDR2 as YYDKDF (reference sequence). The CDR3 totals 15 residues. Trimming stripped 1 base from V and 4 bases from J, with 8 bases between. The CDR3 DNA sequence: TGTGCCACCAGCAGAGGAGGGGAAGGGGCCAACGTCCTGACTTTC. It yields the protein CATSRGGEGANVLTF.

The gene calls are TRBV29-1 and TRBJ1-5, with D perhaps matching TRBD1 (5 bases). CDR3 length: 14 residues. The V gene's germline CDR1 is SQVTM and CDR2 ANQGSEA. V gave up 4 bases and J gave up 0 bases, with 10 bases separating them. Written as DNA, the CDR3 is TGCAGCGTTGGAGCAGGGAATAGCAATCAGCCCCAGCATTTT. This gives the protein CSVGAGNSNQPQHF.

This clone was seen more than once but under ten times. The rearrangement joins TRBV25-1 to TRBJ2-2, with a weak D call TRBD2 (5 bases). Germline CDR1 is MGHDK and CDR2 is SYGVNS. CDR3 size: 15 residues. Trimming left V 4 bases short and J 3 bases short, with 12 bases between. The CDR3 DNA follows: TGTGCCAGCAGTGTCTTGAGGACTGACACCGGGGAGCTGTTTTTT. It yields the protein CASSVLRTDTGELFF.

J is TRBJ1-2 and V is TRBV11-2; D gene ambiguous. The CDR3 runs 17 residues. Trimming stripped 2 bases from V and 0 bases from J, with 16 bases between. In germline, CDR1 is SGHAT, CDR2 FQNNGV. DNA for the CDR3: TGTGCCAGCAGCTTAAGACGACGGCAGATTACTAACTATGGCTACACCTTC. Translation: CASSLRRRQITNYGYTF.

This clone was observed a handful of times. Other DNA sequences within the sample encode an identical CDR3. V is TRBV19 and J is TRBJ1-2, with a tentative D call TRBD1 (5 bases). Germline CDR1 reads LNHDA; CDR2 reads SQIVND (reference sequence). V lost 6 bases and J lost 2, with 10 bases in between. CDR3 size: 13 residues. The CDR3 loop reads CASSPQGNYGYTF. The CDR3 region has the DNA TGTGCCAGTAGCCCCCAGGGCAACTATGGCTACACCTTC.

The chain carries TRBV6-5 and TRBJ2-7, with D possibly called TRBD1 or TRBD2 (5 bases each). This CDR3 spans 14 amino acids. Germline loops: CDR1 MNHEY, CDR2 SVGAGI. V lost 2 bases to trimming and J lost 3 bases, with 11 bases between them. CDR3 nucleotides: TGTGCCAGCAGTTACCTGGGACGGGACTACGAGCAGTACTTC. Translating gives CASSYLGRDYEQYF.